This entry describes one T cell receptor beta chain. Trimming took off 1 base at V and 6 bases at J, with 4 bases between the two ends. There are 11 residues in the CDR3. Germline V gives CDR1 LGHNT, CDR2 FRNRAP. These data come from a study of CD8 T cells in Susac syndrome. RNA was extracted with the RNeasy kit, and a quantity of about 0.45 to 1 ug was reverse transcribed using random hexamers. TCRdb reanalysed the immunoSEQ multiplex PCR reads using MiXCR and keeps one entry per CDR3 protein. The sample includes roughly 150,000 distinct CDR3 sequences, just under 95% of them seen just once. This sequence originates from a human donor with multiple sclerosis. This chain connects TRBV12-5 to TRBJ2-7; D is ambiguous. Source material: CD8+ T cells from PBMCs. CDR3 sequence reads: CASGLGVEQYF. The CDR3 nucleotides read TGTGCTAGTGGTTTGGGGGTCGAGCAGTACTTC.